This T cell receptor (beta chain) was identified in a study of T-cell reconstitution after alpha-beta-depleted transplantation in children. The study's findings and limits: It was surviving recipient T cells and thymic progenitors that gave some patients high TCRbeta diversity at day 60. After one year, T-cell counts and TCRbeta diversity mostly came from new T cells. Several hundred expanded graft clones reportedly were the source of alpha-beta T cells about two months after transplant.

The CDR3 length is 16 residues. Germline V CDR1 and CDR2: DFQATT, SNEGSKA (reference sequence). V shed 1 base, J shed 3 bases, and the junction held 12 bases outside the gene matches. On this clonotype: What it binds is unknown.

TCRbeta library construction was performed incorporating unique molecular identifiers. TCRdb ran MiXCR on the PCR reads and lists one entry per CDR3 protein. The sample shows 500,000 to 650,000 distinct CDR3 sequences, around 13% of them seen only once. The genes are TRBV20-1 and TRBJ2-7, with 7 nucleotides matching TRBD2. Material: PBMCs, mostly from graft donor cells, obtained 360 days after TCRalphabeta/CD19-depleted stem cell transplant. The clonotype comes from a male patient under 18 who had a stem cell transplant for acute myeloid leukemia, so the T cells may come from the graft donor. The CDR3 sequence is CSARVGSAGKHYEQYF. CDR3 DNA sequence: TGCAGTGCTAGAGTGGGTTCAGCGGGAAAACACTACGAGCAGTACTTC.